This T cell receptor beta chain was captured by sequencing in a study of blood T cell repertoires in COVID-19. In the study overall: Researchers got acute and convalescent COVID-19 samples from the United States, Italy and Spain. T cells, B-cell-depleted T cells, or PBMCs supplied cDNA or gDNA.

TCRdb's table, derived via immunoSEQ multiplex PCR, lists solely in-frame clones and lacks some. The sample yields under 400,000 clones, about 86% seen once. CDR3 length equals 14 residues. Recruits, aged about 18 to 90 years, lived in around 24 US areas. Self-reported history from a screening survey and questionnaire set each donor's cohort. The chain couples TRBV21-1 to TRBJ2-5; the table gives TRBD2 as D, unverified against the DNA. TRBV21-1 is tagged as a pseudogene. The source material was PBMCs or T cells enriched from blood (not recorded which). This sequence originates from a woman aged 40 to 50 with acute COVID-19. The CDR3 DNA is TGTGCCAGCAGCAAAGTCGGGGGAGTGAAGACCCAGTACTTC. The encoded protein is CASSKVGGVKTQYF.